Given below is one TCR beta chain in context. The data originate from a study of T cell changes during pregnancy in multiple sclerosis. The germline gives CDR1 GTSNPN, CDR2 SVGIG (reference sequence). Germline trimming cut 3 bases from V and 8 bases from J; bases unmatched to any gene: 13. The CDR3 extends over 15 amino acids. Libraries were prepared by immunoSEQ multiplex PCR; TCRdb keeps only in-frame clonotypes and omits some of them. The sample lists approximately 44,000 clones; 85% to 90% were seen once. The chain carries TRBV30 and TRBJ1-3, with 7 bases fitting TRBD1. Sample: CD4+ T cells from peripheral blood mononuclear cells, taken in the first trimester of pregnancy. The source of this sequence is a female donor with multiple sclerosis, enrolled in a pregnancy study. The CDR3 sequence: CAWRARGALGYTIYF. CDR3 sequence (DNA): TGTGCCTGGAGGGCCAGGGGGGCTCTTGGGTACACCATATATTTT.